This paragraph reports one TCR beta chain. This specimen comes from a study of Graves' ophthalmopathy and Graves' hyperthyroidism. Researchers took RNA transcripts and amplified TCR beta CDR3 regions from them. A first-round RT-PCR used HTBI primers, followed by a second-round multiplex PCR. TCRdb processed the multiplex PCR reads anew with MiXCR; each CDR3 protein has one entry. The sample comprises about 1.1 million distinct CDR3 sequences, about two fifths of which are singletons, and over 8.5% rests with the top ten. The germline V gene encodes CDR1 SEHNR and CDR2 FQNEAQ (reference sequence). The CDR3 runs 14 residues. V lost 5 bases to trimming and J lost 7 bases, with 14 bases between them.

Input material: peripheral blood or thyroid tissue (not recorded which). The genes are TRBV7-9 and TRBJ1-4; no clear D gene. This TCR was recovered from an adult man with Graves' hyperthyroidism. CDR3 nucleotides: TGTGCCAGCAGCGCACCTCCGGCGGGTGAAAAACTGTTTTTT. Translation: CASSAPPAGEKLFF.